The TCR beta chain described here comes from a study of blood T cell repertoires in COVID-19. The data were produced by immunoSEQ multiplex PCR, yet TCRdb's version contains in-frame clones alone and is incomplete. Seen here are 150,000 to 200,000 clones, roughly 90% observed once, and the top ten hold about 6.6%. J was trimmed by 5 bases and V by 7 bases; bases with no gene match: 6. Per the germline V gene, CDR1 is SQVTM and CDR2 is ANQGSEA. The CDR3 has 13 amino acids. The chain combines TRBV29-1 with TRBJ1-2, with 11 positions matching TRBD1. The specimen sequenced was PBMCs or T cells enriched from blood (not recorded which). This receptor was taken from a woman between 50 and 59 years old who had recovered from COVID-19. The CDR3 sequence is CSARDRGRYGYTF. The CDR3 DNA reads TGCAGCGCCCGGGACAGGGGGAGGTATGGCTACACCTTC.